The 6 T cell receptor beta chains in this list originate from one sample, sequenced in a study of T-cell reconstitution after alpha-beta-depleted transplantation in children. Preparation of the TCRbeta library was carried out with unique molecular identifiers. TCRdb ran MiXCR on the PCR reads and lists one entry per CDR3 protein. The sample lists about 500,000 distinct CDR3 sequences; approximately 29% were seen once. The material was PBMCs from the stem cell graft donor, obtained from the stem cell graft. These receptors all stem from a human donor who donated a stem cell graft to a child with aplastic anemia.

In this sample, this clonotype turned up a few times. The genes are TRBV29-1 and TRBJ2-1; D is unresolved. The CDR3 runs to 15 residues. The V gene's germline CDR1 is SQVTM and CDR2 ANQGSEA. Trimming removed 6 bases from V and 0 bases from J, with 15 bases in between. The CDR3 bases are TGCAGCGTGCACTCGACTGGCTACTCCTACAATGAGCAGTTCTTC. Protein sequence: CSVHSTGYSYNEQFF.

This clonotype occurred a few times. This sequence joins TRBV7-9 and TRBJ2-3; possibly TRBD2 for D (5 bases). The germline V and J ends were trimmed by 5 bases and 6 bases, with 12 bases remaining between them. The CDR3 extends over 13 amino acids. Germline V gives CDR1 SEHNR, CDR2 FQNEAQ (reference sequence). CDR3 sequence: CASSPSRGDTQYF. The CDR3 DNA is TGTGCCAGCAGCCCGAGTCGCGGGGATACGCAGTATTTT.

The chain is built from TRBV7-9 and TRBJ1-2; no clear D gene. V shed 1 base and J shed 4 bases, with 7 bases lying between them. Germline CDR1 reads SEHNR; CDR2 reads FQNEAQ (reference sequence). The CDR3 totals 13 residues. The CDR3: CASSLEYSYGYTF. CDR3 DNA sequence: TGTGCCAGCAGCTTAGAATACAGCTATGGCTACACCTTC. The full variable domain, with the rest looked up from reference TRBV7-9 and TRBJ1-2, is DTGVSQNPRHKITKRGQNVTFRCDPISEHNRLYWYRQTLGQGPEFLTYFQNEAQLEKSRLLSDRFSAERPKGSFSTLEIQRTEQGDSAMYLCASSLEYSYGYTFGSGTRLTVV.

CDR3 residues: CASRHDADTQYF. In nucleotides, the CDR3 is TGTGCCAGCAGGCATGACGCAGATACGCAGTATTTT. The chain has TRBV6-2 or TRBV6-3 and TRBJ2-3; D is unclear. Germline values: CDR1 MNHEY, CDR2 SVGEGT. This CDR3 has 12 residues. V was shortened by 6 bases and J by 4 bases, with 8 bases between the two germline ends.

The CDR3 loop is CATKPGGEGPGELFF. The DNA for the CDR3 is TGTGCCACCAAACCTGGTGGAGAGGGTCCCGGGGAGCTGTTTTTT. The chain has TRBV24-1 and TRBJ2-2, with D possibly being TRBD2 (5 bases). The CDR3 sequence is 15 residues long. V was pared by 8 bases and J by 6 bases, with 18 bases between. The germline V gene has CDR1 KGHDR and CDR2 SFDVKD.

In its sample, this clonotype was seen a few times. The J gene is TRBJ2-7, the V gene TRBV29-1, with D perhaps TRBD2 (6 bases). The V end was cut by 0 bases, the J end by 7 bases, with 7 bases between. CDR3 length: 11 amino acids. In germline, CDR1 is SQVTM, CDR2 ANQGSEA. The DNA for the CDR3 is TGCAGCGTTGAAGATGGAGGGGAGCAGTACTTC. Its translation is CSVEDGGEQYF.